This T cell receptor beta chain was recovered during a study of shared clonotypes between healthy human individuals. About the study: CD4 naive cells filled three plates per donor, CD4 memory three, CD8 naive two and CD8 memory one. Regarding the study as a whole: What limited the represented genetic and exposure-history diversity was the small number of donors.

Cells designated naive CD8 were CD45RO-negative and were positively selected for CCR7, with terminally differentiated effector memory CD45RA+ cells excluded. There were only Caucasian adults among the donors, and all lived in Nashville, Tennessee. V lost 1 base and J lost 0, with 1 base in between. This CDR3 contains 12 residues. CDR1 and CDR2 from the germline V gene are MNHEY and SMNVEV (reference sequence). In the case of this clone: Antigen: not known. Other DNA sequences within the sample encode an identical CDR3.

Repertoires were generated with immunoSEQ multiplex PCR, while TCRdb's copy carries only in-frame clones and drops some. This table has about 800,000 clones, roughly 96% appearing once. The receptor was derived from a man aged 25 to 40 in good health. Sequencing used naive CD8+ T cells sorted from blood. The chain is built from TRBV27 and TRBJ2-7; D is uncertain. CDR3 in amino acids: CASSLYSYEQYF. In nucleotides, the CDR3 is TGTGCCAGCAGTTTATACTCCTACGAGCAGTACTTC.